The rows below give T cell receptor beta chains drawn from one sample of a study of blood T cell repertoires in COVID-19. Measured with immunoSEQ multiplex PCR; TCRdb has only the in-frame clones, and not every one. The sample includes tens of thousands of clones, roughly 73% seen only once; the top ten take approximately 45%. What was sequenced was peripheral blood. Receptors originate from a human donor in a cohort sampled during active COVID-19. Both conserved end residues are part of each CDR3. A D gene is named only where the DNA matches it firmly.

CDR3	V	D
CATSRPGAEVLPDTQYF	TRBV15	NA
CASILTGMNTEAFF	TRBV19	NA
CASRLSGTVASYEQYF	TRBV5-4	TRBD1
CASSQDWPYEQYF	TRBV4-1	NA
CASSLVAGGRTEAFF	TRBV5-1	TRBD1
CASSSGTSGGSEQFF	TRBV7-2	TRBD2
CASSERGRGEGTEAFF	TRBV6-1	NA
CASSFGGGDEKLFF	TRBV7-2	NA
CASSLASYGYTF	TRBV5-6	NA
CASSQGGSGANVLTF	TRBV11-3	NA
CAISESDRGHTQYF	TRBV10-3	TRBD1
CASSLGTSGSYEQYF	TRBV7-9	TRBD2
CASSPQSEAFF	TRBV12-3/TRBV12-4	NA
CASSPTTGENEQFF	TRBV6-4	TRBD1
CASSAGTNTYEQYF	TRBV10-1	TRBD2
CASSGGQGYQETQYF	TRBV28	TRBD1
CASTPGQDYGYTF	TRBV2	TRBD1
CASSEVGLQGAYNEQFF	TRBV6-4	TRBD1
CASSYRTSGRGTQETQYF	TRBV6-2/TRBV6-3	TRBD2
CASSLRPGGSYEQYF	TRBV27	TRBD1
CATSDWTGGTQYF	TRBV24-1	TRBD1
CASSAVEEQYF	TRBV2	NA
CASSIVGQGGWYSNQPQHF	TRBV19	NA